These 22 T cell receptor beta chains share one sample of origin, sequenced in a study of blood T cell repertoires in COVID-19. TCRdb keeps only in-frame clones here, not all; method: immunoSEQ multiplex PCR. The repertoire holds some 180,000 clones, with roughly nine tenths as singletons. The sequencing input was peripheral blood. The source of these receptors is a man aged 55 to 70 with active or convalescent COVID-19.

This chain connects TRBV7-9 to TRBJ1-1; D ambiguous. V gave up 1 base and J gave up 0 bases, with 12 bases separating them. This CDR3 region has 16 residues. CDR1 and CDR2 (germline): SEHNR, FQNEAQ (reference sequence). The CDR3 protein is CASSLEAGGMNTEAFF. Here the CDR3 DNA reads TGTGCCAGCAGCTTAGAGGCAGGTGGAATGAACACTGAAGCTTTCTTT.

This chain uses TRBV7-6 with TRBJ2-1; 10 nucleotides agree with TRBD2. The CDR3 runs 15 residues. Germline lookup yields CDR1 SGHVS and CDR2 FNYEAQ. V shed 1 base and J 8 bases; nucleotides not matched to a gene: 5. The CDR3 sequence: CASSLGASGGYEQFF. CDR3 nucleotides: TGTGCCAGCAGCTTAGGTGCTAGCGGGGGCTATGAGCAGTTCTTC. The full variable domain, its missing parts supplied by reference TRBV7-6 and TRBJ2-1, is GAGVSQSPRYKVTKRGQDVALRCDPISGHVSLYWYRQALGQGPEFLTYFNYEAQQDKSGLPNDRFSAERPEGSISTLTIQRTEQRDSAMYRCASSLGASGGYEQFFGPGTRLTVL.

CDR3 in amino acids: CASSVAPGAGGETQYF. DNA for the CDR3: TGTGCCAGCAGCGTGGCGCCCGGTGCGGGGGGAGAGACCCAGTACTTC. The chain employs TRBV9 and TRBJ2-5; the match to TRBD2 covers 8 bases. The trim removed 2 bases at V and 4 bases at J, leaving 10 bases unmatched. Germline V gene sequence: CDR1 SGDLS, CDR2 YYNGEE. The CDR3 loop spans 16 amino acids. The full variable domain, with the rest looked up from reference TRBV9 and TRBJ2-5, is DSGVTQTPKHLITATGQRVTLRCSPRSGDLSVYWYQQSLDQGLQFLIQYYNGEERAKGNILERFSAQQFPDLHSELNLSSLELGDSALYFCASSVAPGAGGETQYFGPGTRLLVL.

This chain links TRBV5-4 with TRBJ2-5; 9 positions match TRBD2. Germline loops: CDR1 SGHNT, CDR2 YYREEE (reference sequence). The CDR3 length is 15 residues. Losses at the gene ends were 1 base for V and 2 bases for J; bases not matched to a gene: 3. The CDR3 nucleotides are TGTGCCAGCAGCTTGCTAGCGGGGAATCAAGAGACCCAGTACTTC. Translated, it gives CASSLLAGNQETQYF. Drawing the rest from reference TRBV5-4 and TRBJ2-5, the complete variable domain is ETGVTQSPTHLIKTRGQQVTLRCSSQSGHNTVSWYQQALGQGPQFIFQYYREEENGRGNFPPRFSGLQFPNYSSELNVNALELDDSALYLCASSLLAGNQETQYFGPGTRLLVL.

In its sample, this clone was seen a few times. The chain links TRBV2 to TRBJ1-1; D possibly corresponds to TRBD1 (6 bases). Trimming removed 3 bases from V and 5 bases from J, with 13 bases in between. The CDR3 has 14 residues. The germline gives CDR1 SNHLY, CDR2 FYNNEI. This CDR3 is CASSEGAGWTEAFF. The CDR3 DNA sequence: TGTGCCAGCAGTGAGGGGGCAGGGTGGACTGAAGCTTTCTTT.

The CDR3 coding sequence is TGTGCCAGTAGTAAAAGGGAGGATGGGACCCAGTACTTC. Translation gives CASSKREDGTQYF. The chain couples TRBV19 to TRBJ2-5, with D tentatively TRBD2 (6 bases). With 4 bases removed from V and 7 bases from J, the gap between germline ends came to 13 bases. CDR1 is LNHDA, CDR2 SQIVND, per germline (reference sequence). This CDR3 is 13 amino acids long.

The genes are TRBV6-1 and TRBJ2-1; TRBD2 matches 8 bases. This CDR3 has 15 residues. Germline lookup yields CDR1 MNHNS and CDR2 SASEGT. V gave up 3 bases and J gave up 1 base; unmatched junction bases: 2. For the CDR3, the DNA is TGTGCCAGCAGTGAGGGGACTAGTTCCTACAATGAGCAGTTCTTC. The encoded protein is CASSEGTSSYNEQFF.

The V gene is TRBV3-1 (or the pseudogene TRBV3-2), the J gene TRBJ1-2; D is possibly TRBD1 (5 bases). V gave up 1 base and J gave up 8 bases, with 11 bases separating them. The CDR3 has 13 amino acids. Per germline, CDR1 LGHDT and CDR2 YNNKEL (reference sequence). The CDR3 DNA sequence: TGTGCCAGCAGCCAAGGGGCAGGGAAAGGCTACACCTTC. It is translated as CASSQGAGKGYTF.

The V gene is TRBV30, the J gene TRBJ1-1, with 7 bases identical to TRBD1. The J segment lost 8 bases and the V segment lost 0 bases, leaving 3 bases of the junction unmatched. CDR1 is GTSNPN, CDR2 SVGIG, per germline (reference sequence). The CDR3 sequence is 12 residues long. In nucleotides, the CDR3 is TGTGCCTGGAGTGTCAGGGGGTCCGAAGCTTTCTTT. Translation: CAWSVRGSEAFF.

This clone showed up just a few times. The rearrangement uses TRBV9 and TRBJ2-5, with a possible D match to TRBD1 (6 bases). CDR1 is SGDLS, CDR2 YYNGEE, per germline. This CDR3 spans 14 amino acids. V was shortened by 6 bases and J by 4 bases, with 16 bases between the two germline ends. CDR3 in DNA: TGTGCCAGCAATGGGGGCAGGGGTGGAGAGACCCAGTACTTC. As protein: CASNGGRGGETQYF.

The chain recombines TRBV18 with TRBJ2-6; the D is unclear. V shed 3 bases and J shed 2 bases, with 11 bases lying between them. CDR1 is KGHSH and CDR2 is LQKENI in the germline V gene. The CDR3 extends over 16 amino acids. The CDR3 region is CASSPLAEPGANVLTF. The CDR3 DNA reads as TGTGCCAGCTCACCCCTGGCGGAACCTGGGGCCAACGTCCTGACTTTC. Drawing the rest from reference TRBV18 and TRBJ2-6, the complete variable domain is NAGVMQNPRHLVRRRGQEARLRCSPMKGHSHVYWYRQLPEEGLKFMVYLQKENIIDESGMPKERFSAEFPKEGPSILRIQQVVRGDSAAYFCASSPLAEPGANVLTFGAGSRLTVL.

The rearrangement joins TRBV7-3 to TRBJ2-5; 8 bases fit TRBD2. Germline values: CDR1 SGHTA, CDR2 FQGTGA. The V gene end was trimmed by 4 bases and the J gene end by 5 bases; junction bases not matched to a gene: 6. This CDR3 region has 14 residues. The CDR3, as DNA: TGTGCCAGCAGCTCATCAGGACTAGCCGAGACCCAGTACTTC. Its translation is CASSSSGLAETQYF.

There are a few counts of this clone. V gene TRBV10-3 combines with J gene TRBJ1-5; no clear D gene. Trimming shortened V by 7 bases and J by 7 bases, and 8 bases separated the two germline ends. Germline-derived CDR1 and CDR2 are ENHRY and SYGVKD. The CDR3 is 11 residues long. The CDR3 protein is CAIMQEQPQHF. Here the CDR3 DNA reads TGTGCCATCATGCAGGAACAGCCCCAGCATTTT.

The chain carries TRBV5-1 and TRBJ1-4, with 8 bases fitting TRBD1. Germline V gives CDR1 SGHRS, CDR2 YFSETQ. This CDR3 has 16 residues. With 0 bases clipped from V and 5 bases from J, the junction kept 6 bases outside the gene matches. CDR3 coding DNA: TGCGCCAGCAGCTTGGCGGGGGGACAGGCGAATGAAAAACTGTTTTTT. As protein: CASSLAGGQANEKLFF. The variable domain in full, completed from reference TRBV5-1 and TRBJ1-4, reads KAGVTQTPRYLIKTRGQQVTLSCSPISGHRSVSWYQQTPGQGLQFLFEYFSETQRNKGNFPGRFSGRQFSNSRSEMNVSTLELGDSALYLCASSLAGGQANEKLFFGSGTQLSVL.

This clone was found once. V usage is TRBV14 and J usage is TRBJ1-3; the D is unclear. CDR3 length: 16 residues. Germline CDR1 and CDR2: SGHDN and FVKESK. V was cut by 1 base and J by 0 bases, with 10 bases left in between. DNA of the CDR3: TGTGCCAGCAGCCAAGTAACGAGGTTCTCTGGAAACACCATATATTTT. Protein sequence: CASSQVTRFSGNTIYF.

The chain is built from TRBV3-1 (or the pseudogene TRBV3-2) and TRBJ2-3; D is unclear. The germline V gene encodes CDR1 LGHDT and CDR2 YNNKEL (reference sequence). Trimming pared 4 bases from V and 2 bases from J, leaving 4 bases between. The CDR3 runs to 12 residues. DNA of the CDR3: TGTGCCAGCAGCCTTTACACAGATACGCAGTATTTT. It translates to CASSLYTDTQYF.

This sequence joins TRBV6-5 and TRBJ2-2; TRBD1 is a possible D gene (5 bases). In germline, CDR1 is MNHEY, CDR2 SVGAGI. This CDR3 spans 16 amino acids. Trimming stripped 2 bases from V and 2 bases from J, with 12 bases between. The CDR3 loop is CASSYPGQGNTGELFF. The CDR3 nucleotides are TGTGCCAGCAGTTACCCCGGGCAGGGCAACACCGGGGAGCTGTTTTTT.

CDR3 sequence: CASSLDAGRKIGYTF. CDR3 sequence (DNA): TGTGCCAGCAGCTTGGACGCAGGCAGAAAAATTGGCTACACCTTC. The gene calls are TRBV5-6 and TRBJ1-2; no clear D. In germline, CDR1 is SGHDT, CDR2 YYEEEE. Trimming shortened V by 0 bases and J by 7 bases, and 16 bases separated the two germline ends. This CDR3 contains 15 residues.

The chain recombines TRBV7-9 with TRBJ1-1; 9 nucleotides line up with TRBD1. The J segment lost 5 bases and the V segment lost 2 bases, leaving 6 bases of the junction unmatched. CDR3 length: 15 amino acids. CDR1 and CDR2 (germline): SEHNR, FQNEAQ (reference sequence). The CDR3 region has the DNA TGTGCCAGCAGCTTAATACAGGGGGCGTTAACTGAAGCTTTCTTT. Protein sequence: CASSLIQGALTEAFF.

This chain joins TRBV5-1 and TRBJ2-5; TRBD1 agrees at 9 bases. The CDR3 has 14 residues. The germline CDR1 and CDR2 sequences are SGHRS and YFSETQ. J lost 4 bases, V lost 4 bases, and 5 bases had no gene match. The CDR3 loop is CASSVTGGRETQYF. The CDR3 region has the DNA TGCGCCAGCAGCGTTACAGGGGGCAGAGAGACCCAGTACTTC.

CDR3 protein: CSARAGHEQYF. The CDR3, as DNA: TGCAGTGCTAGGGCAGGGCACGAGCAGTACTTC. The genes are TRBV20-1 and TRBJ2-7; D perhaps matches TRBD1 (5 bases). The CDR3 has 11 amino acids. Germline V gives CDR1 DFQATT, CDR2 SNEGSKA (reference sequence). Between the trimmed V and J ends, which lost 3 bases and 5 bases, there was a span of 8 bases.

The chain carries TRBV28 and TRBJ1-1; the D is unclear. The V end was cut by 2 bases, the J end by 6 bases, with 10 bases between. The germline V gene encodes CDR1 MDHEN and CDR2 SYDVKM. CDR3 length equals 13 residues. The chain's CDR3 is CASSLDPGPEAFF. DNA of the CDR3: TGTGCCAGCAGTTTAGACCCAGGCCCTGAAGCTTTCTTT.